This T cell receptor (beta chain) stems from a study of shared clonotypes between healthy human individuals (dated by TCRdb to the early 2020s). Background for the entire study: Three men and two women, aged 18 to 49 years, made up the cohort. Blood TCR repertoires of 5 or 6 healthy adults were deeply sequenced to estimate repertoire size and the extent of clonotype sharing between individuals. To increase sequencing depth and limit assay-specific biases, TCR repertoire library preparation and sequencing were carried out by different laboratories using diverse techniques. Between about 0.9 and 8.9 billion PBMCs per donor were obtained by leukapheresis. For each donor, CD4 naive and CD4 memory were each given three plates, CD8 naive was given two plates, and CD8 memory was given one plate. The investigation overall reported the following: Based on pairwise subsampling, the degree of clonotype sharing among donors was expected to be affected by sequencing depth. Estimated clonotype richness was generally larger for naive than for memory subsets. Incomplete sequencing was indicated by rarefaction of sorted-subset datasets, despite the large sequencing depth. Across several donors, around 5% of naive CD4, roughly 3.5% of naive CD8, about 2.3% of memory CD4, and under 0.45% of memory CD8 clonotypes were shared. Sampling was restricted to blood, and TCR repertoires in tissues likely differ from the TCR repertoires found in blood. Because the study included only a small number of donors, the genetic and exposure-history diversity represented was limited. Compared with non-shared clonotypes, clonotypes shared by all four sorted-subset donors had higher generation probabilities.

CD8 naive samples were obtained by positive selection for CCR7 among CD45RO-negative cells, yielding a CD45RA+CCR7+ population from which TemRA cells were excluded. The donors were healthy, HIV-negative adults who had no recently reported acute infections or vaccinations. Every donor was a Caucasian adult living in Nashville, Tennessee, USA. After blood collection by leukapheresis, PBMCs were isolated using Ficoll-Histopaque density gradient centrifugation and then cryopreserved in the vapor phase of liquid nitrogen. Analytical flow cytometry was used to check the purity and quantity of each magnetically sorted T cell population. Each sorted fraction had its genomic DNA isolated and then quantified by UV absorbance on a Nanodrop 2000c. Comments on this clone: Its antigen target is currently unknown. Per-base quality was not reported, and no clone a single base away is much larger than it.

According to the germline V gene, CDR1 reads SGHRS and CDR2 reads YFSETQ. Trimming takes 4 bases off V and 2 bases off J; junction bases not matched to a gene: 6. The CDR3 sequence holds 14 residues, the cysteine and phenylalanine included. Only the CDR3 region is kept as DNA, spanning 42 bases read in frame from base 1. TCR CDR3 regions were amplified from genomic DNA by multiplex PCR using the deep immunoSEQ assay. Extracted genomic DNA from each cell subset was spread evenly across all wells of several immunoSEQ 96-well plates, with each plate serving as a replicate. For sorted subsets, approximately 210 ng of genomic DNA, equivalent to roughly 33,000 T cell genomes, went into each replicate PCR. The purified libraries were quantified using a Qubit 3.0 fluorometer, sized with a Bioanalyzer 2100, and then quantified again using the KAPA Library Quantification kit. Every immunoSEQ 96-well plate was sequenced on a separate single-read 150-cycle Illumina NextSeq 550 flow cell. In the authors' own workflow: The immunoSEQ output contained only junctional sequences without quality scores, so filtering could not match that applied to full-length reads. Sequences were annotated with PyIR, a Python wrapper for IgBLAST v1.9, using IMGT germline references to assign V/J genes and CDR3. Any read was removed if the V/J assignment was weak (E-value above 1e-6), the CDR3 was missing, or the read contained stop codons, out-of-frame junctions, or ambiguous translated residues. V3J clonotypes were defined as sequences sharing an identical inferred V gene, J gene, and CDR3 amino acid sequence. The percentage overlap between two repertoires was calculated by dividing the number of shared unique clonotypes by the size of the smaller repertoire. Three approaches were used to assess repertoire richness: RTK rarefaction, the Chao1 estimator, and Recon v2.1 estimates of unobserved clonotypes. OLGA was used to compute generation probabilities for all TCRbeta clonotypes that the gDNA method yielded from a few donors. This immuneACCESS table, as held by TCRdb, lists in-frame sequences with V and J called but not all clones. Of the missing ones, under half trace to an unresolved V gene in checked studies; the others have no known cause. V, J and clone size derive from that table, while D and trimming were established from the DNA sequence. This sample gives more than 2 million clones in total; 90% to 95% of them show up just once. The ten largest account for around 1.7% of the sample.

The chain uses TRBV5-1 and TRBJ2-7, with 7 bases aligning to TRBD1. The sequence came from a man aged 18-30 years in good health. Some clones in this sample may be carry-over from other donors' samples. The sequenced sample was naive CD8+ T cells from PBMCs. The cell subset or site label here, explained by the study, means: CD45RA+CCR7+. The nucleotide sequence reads TGCGCCAGCAGCCCTGGACAGGTTGCCTACGAGCAGTACTTC. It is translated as CASSPGQVAYEQYF.